The 15 T cell receptor beta chains presented below share a single source sample, sequenced in a study of blood T cell repertoires in COVID-19. This table comes from immunoSEQ multiplex PCR, and its TCRdb copy is limited to in-frame clones, with some not included. The sample lists approximately 90,000 clones; around 87% were seen once. The specimen was peripheral blood. These TCRs come from a human donor in a cohort sampled during active COVID-19.

V and J are TRBV6-5 and TRBJ2-3; 9 nucleotides agree with TRBD2. Germline CDR1 and CDR2: MNHEY and SVGAGI. The CDR3 is 15 residues long. Unmatched junction bases numbered 3, after V lost 5 bases and J lost 0 bases. The CDR3 spells CASSSGGTSTDTQYF. DNA for the CDR3: TGTGCCAGCAGTAGCGGGGGGACCAGCACAGATACGCAGTATTTT.

This chain connects TRBV2 to TRBJ2-2; 11 bases are shared with TRBD1. V was pared by 2 bases and J by 5 bases, with 4 bases of the junction left unmatched. The CDR3 is made up of 16 amino acids. Germline CDR1 is SNHLY and CDR2 is FYNNEI. CDR3 protein: CASSELGTGGTGELFF. CDR3 nucleotide sequence: TGTGCCAGCAGTGAATTGGGGACAGGGGGGACCGGGGAGCTGTTTTTT.

CDR3 loop: CASSLTRETQYF. As DNA, the CDR3 is TGTGCCAGCAGCTTAACAAGAGAGACCCAGTACTTC. V is TRBV11-2 and J is TRBJ2-5; D not resolved. Germline CDR1 SGHAT, CDR2 FQNNGV. Deletions cut 2 bases from V and 4 bases from J, with 5 bases between. The CDR3 is 12 amino acids.

The chain recombines TRBV11-2 with TRBJ2-5, with 9 positions matching TRBD2. The V segment lost 5 bases and the J segment 5 bases; nucleotides outside the gene matches: 12. This CDR3 is 16 amino acids long. Germline V gives CDR1 SGHAT, CDR2 FQNNGV. CDR3 nucleotide sequence: TGTGCCAGCAGCCCACTTGGCGGGGGGGCCCTTGAGACCCAGTACTTC. Its translation is CASSPLGGGALETQYF. Based on the CDR3 plus reference TRBV11-2 and TRBJ2-5, the full variable domain is EAGVAQSPRYKIIEKRQSVAFWCNPISGHATLYWYQQILGQGPKLLIQFQNNGVVDDSQLPKDRFSAERLKGVDSTLKIQPAKLEDSAVYLCASSPLGGGALETQYFGPGTRLLVL.

This clone was detected once. V gene TRBV5-1 combines with J gene TRBJ1-2; 12 bases are shared with TRBD1. The CDR3 consists of 17 residues. Losses at the gene ends were 3 bases for V and 7 bases for J; bases not matched to a gene: 13. Germline V gene data show CDR1 as SGHRS and CDR2 as YFSETQ. CDR3 sequence (DNA): TGCGCCAGCAGCTCATTTACCGGGACAGGGGGCGCAGGTGGCTACACCTTC. Protein product: CASSSFTGTGGAGGYTF.

The V call is TRBV30, the J call TRBJ2-7; D gene uncertain. The CDR3 length is 12 residues. V was pared by 4 bases and J by 0 bases, with 7 bases between. Germline-derived CDR1 and CDR2 are GTSNPN and SVGIG (reference sequence). The CDR3 spells CAWKMSSYEQYF. CDR3 DNA: TGTGCCTGGAAGATGAGCTCCTACGAGCAGTACTTC.

The V gene is TRBV20-1, the J gene TRBJ2-1; D remains ambiguous. The CDR3 is made up of 11 amino acids. From germline, CDR1 is DFQATT and CDR2 SNEGSKA (reference sequence). Between the trimmed V and J ends, which lost 1 base and 7 bases, there was a span of 5 bases. The DNA for the CDR3 is TGCAGTGCTAGAGCGGTAAATGAGCAGTTCTTC. Protein: CSARAVNEQFF.

V gene TRBV19 combines with J gene TRBJ1-5; D is unclear. V was clipped by 1 base and J by 3 bases, with 4 bases between them. This CDR3 spans 13 amino acids. The germline V gene encodes CDR1 LNHDA and CDR2 SQIVND (reference sequence). As DNA, the CDR3 is TGTGCCAGTAGTATAGGGGCCAATCAGCCCCAGCATTTT. This gives the protein CASSIGANQPQHF. The full variable domain, rest sourced from reference TRBV19 and TRBJ1-5, is DGGITQSPKYLFRKEGQNVTLSCEQNLNHDAMYWYRQDPGQGLRLIYYSQIVNDFQKGDIAEGYSVSREKKESFPLTVTSAQKNPTAFYLCASSIGANQPQHFGDGTRLSIL.

This chain links TRBV5-1 with TRBJ1-2, with D uncertain. Germline CDR1 SGHRS, CDR2 YFSETQ. CDR3 size: 15 residues. With 1 base removed from V and 4 bases from J, the gap between germline ends came to 14 bases. The CDR3 is CASSLNLREIYGYTF. CDR3 nucleotide sequence: TGCGCCAGCAGCTTGAATCTTCGGGAGATCTATGGCTACACCTTC.

The V and J genes are TRBV12-5 and TRBJ1-2; D is possibly TRBD1 (6 bases). The CDR3 has 11 amino acids. V dropped 2 bases and J dropped 10 bases, with 8 bases sitting between them. Germline lookup yields CDR1 LGHNT and CDR2 FRNRAP. CDR3 sequence (DNA): TGTGCTAGTGGTTTGACAGGGACCTACACCTTC. It yields the protein CASGLTGTYTF.

This sequence joins TRBV11-3 and TRBJ2-7, with TRBD1 matching 10 bases. V lost 1 base to trimming and J lost 3 bases; unmatched junction nucleotides: 3. Germline assignment: CDR1 SGHNT and CDR2 YENEEA. The CDR3 extends over 15 amino acids. CDR3 protein: CASSLGQGANYEQYF. The CDR3, as DNA: TGTGCCAGCAGCTTAGGACAGGGGGCTAACTACGAGCAGTACTTC.

This rearrangement joins TRBV5-1 to TRBJ1-2, with D possibly matching TRBD1 (5 bases). Germline assignment: CDR1 SGHRS and CDR2 YFSETQ. Trimming left V 7 bases short and J 0 bases short, with 13 bases between. This CDR3 contains 14 residues. In nucleotides, the CDR3 is TGCGCCAGCTTCCCAGGGACTGCTAACTATGGCTACACCTTC. This sequence encodes CASFPGTANYGYTF. Looking up the rest from reference TRBV5-1 and TRBJ1-2 gives the full variable domain: KAGVTQTPRYLIKTRGQQVTLSCSPISGHRSVSWYQQTPGQGLQFLFEYFSETQRNKGNFPGRFSGRQFSNSRSEMNVSTLELGDSALYLCASFPGTANYGYTFGSGTRLTVV.

The gene calls are TRBV2 and TRBJ1-2; D may be TRBD1 (6 bases). Trimming took 7 bases from V and 8 from J, leaving 20 bases between them. The CDR3 extends over 14 amino acids. The V gene's germline CDR1 is SNHLY and CDR2 FYNNEI. Here the CDR3 reads CASTLSRTAQGYTF. CDR3 coding DNA: TGTGCCAGCACGTTATCCAGGACAGCCCAGGGCTACACCTTC.

The CDR3 loop reads CAISEGTKNTGELFF. CDR3 sequence (DNA): TGTGCCATCAGTGAGGGGACAAAGAACACCGGGGAGCTGTTTTTT. The gene calls are TRBV10-3 and TRBJ2-2, with D perhaps matching TRBD1 (6 bases). The CDR3 length is 15 residues. Trimming cost V 2 bases and J 1 base, with 8 bases left between them. CDR1 and CDR2 from the germline V gene are ENHRY and SYGVKD.

This sequence joins TRBV19 and TRBJ2-1; 9 nucleotides line up with TRBD1. The CDR3 loop spans 15 amino acids. Germline CDR1 is LNHDA and CDR2 is SQIVND (reference sequence). Trimming took 1 base from V and 5 from J; bases not matched to a gene: 3. This chain's CDR3 is CASSIGTGANNEQFF. The CDR3 region has the DNA TGTGCCAGTAGTATAGGGACAGGGGCGAACAATGAGCAGTTCTTC. The full variable domain, rest sourced from reference TRBV19 and TRBJ2-1, is DGGITQSPKYLFRKEGQNVTLSCEQNLNHDAMYWYRQDPGQGLRLIYYSQIVNDFQKGDIAEGYSVSREKKESFPLTVTSAQKNPTAFYLCASSIGTGANNEQFFGPGTRLTVL.